This T cell receptor (beta chain) was retrieved from a study of T cell responses to AZD1222 COVID-19 vaccine. This CDR3 has 14 residues. V shed 5 bases and J shed 6 bases, with 14 bases lying between them. Germline-derived CDR1 and CDR2 are LNHDA and SQIVND (reference sequence). Some clones are missing from TCRdb's copy, which holds only in-frame ones; the method was immunoSEQ multiplex PCR. The sample has around 130,000 clones, roughly 89% seen once. As for this clone: Its target is not known.

Findings of the study overall: Clonal diversity was possibly underestimated; the donors were predominantly white British and more often female. Spike was spanned by vaccine-associated CD4 TCRs, which were dominant at 160-218 and 743-854. In the spike-specific TCR repertoire, nearly half reportedly target unmutated variant regions.

The V gene is TRBV19, the J gene TRBJ1-5; D unclear. The origin of this receptor is an adult in good health. Sequencing was performed on peripheral blood, taken on day 0 of AZD1222 vaccination. CDR3 in DNA: TGTGCCAGTAGTTCCCATGGACCCGGTCAGCCCCAGCATTTT. Translated: CASSSHGPGQPQHF.